This T cell receptor beta chain was captured in a study of control samples from healthy donors and cancer patients. Only in-frame clones appear in the TCRdb table, and some are missing; sequencing was by immunoSEQ multiplex PCR. The table records about 130,000 clones, 80% to 95% of them present only once. The CDR3 has 16 amino acids. Trimming cost V 3 bases and J 1 base; bases outside gene matches: 9. Germline CDR1 is SGDLS and CDR2 is YYNGEE. This chain links TRBV9 with TRBJ2-7, with TRBD1 matching 8 bases. This TCR came from a man aged 35 to 55 in good health. The material sequenced was blood. CDR3 in amino acids: CASSASGTGVSYEQYF. CDR3 DNA sequence: TGTGCCAGCAGCGCCTCCGGGACAGGCGTATCCTACGAGCAGTACTTC.